The 4 T cell receptor beta chains presented below share a single source sample, sequenced in a study of blood T cells in healthy people across ages. A sample-barcoded 5' primer and a J-beta primer mix were used in a second PCR of about 7 to 12 cycles. TCRdb fed the 5' RACE reads into MiXCR, producing one record per CDR3 protein. The data hold 1.5 million to 2 million distinct CDR3 sequences, with around 48% observed a single time. The sequencing input was blood. The receptors shown here come from a woman aged 40 to 55 in good health.

The genes are TRBV20-1 and TRBJ1-5, with no clear D. Per germline, CDR1 DFQATT and CDR2 SNEGSKA (reference sequence). V was trimmed by 3 bases and J by 0 bases, leaving 12 bases between them. The CDR3 is 15 amino acids. CDR3 loop: CSARVGPYSNQPQHF. The CDR3 DNA reads as TGCAGTGCTAGGGTGGGTCCATATAGCAATCAGCCCCAGCATTTT.

The table lists this clonotype with a few counts. V is TRBV3-1 and J is TRBJ2-5, with 11 bases identical to TRBD2. The junction had 5 bases not matched to a gene; V was cut back by 3 bases and J by 5 bases. Germline V gene sequence: CDR1 LGHDT, CDR2 YNNKEL (reference sequence). The CDR3 is 15 amino acids. This CDR3 is CASSHLAGGRETQYF. The CDR3 bases are TGTGCCAGCAGCCATTTAGCGGGGGGGCGGGAGACCCAGTACTTC.

The V and J genes are TRBV10-3 and TRBJ2-1; D might be TRBD2 (5 bases). Germline CDR1 reads ENHRY; CDR2 reads SYGVKD. The ends were cut back, 4 bases at V and 1 base at J, with 14 bases in the middle. The CDR3 runs 16 residues. The CDR3 here is CAISAMRVQSYNEQFF. Here the CDR3 DNA reads TGTGCCATCAGTGCGATGCGGGTTCAATCCTACAATGAGCAGTTCTTC.

The V gene is TRBV27, the J gene TRBJ2-5; the D gene could be TRBD1 or TRBD2 (5 bases each). Trimming removed 6 bases at V and 5 bases at J, with 19 bases between. CDR1 and CDR2 from the germline V gene are MNHEY and SMNVEV (reference sequence). This CDR3 comprises 15 residues. CDR3 residues: CASSRTWSGGETQYF. The CDR3 DNA is TGTGCCAGCAGCCGGACATGGTCCGGCGGGGAGACCCAGTACTTC.